The entry below describes one T cell receptor beta chain. The target antigen is unknown. The germline CDR1 and CDR2 sequences are MDHEN and SYDVKM. The CDR3 covers 14 residues. The V gene end was trimmed by 5 bases and the J gene end by 8 bases; junction bases not matched to a gene: 7. The data derive from a study of chemoradiotherapy in HPV16-positive cancers. The study, taken as a whole, reports: During treatment, candidate HPV-specific clones and E7-related motifs expanded in tumor.

Generated by immunoSEQ multiplex PCR, the TCRdb table keeps only in-frame clones and is missing some. This table has about 68,000 clones, roughly 90% appearing once. The sequence was collected from a human donor with HPV-associated anogenital cancer. This sequence joins TRBV28 and TRBJ2-4, with TRBD1 matching over 9 bases. The source material was blood, sampled from a patient who underwent chemoradiotherapy. The CDR3 sequence is CASSEIQGADIQYF. As DNA, the CDR3 is TGTGCCAGCAGTGAGATACAGGGGGCTGACATTCAGTACTTC.